This T cell receptor beta chain was sequenced in a study of cytomegalovirus exposure and HLA in healthy donors. 60 Vbeta and 13 Jbeta primers were used in PCR. As originally analysed: A follow-up analysis tallied tens of millions of unique TCR beta chains, roughly 11 million shared. Sequencing was performed with immunoSEQ multiplex PCR; in TCRdb, only in-frame clones are kept and a portion is missing. The V and J calls and clone size come from that table; D and trimming were worked out from the DNA. The sample contains 200,000 to 300,000 clones, approximately 78% of which appear only once. The CDR3 runs to 13 residues. V lost 7 bases, J lost 5 bases, and 14 bases lay in between. Germline assignment: CDR1 SGHNT and CDR2 YENEEA.

Sequenced material: PBMCs. The sequence came from a boy between 10 and 17 years old in good health and CMV-seronegative. This sequence joins TRBV11-3 and TRBJ2-5; D call uncertain. The CDR3 is CASTRGARETQYF. CDR3 DNA sequence: TGTGCCAGCACGCGAGGCGCGAGGGAGACCCAGTACTTC.